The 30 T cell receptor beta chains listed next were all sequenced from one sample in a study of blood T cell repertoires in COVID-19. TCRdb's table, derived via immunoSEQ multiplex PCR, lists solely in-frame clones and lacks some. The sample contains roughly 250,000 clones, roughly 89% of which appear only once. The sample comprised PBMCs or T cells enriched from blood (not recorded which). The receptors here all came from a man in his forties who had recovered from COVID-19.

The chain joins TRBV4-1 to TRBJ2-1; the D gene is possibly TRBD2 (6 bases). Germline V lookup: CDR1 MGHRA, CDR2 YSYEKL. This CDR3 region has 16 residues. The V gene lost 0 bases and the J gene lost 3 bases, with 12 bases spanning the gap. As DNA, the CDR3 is TGCGCCAGCAGCCAAGAGGTCATAGCGGACTACAATGAGCAGTTCTTC. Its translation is CASSQEVIADYNEQFF.

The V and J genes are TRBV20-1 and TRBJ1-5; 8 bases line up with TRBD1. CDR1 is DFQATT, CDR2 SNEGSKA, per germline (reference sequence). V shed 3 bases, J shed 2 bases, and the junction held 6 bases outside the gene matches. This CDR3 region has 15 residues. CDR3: CSASRADRGNQPQHF. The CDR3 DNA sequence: TGCAGTGCTAGTAGGGCGGACAGGGGCAATCAGCCCCAGCATTTT.

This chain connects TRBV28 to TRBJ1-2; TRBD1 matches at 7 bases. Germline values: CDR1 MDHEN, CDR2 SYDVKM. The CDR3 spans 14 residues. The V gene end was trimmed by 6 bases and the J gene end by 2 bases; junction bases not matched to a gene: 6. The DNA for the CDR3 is TGTGCCAGCAGGGAACAGACAGGGAACTATGGCTACACCTTC. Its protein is CASREQTGNYGYTF.

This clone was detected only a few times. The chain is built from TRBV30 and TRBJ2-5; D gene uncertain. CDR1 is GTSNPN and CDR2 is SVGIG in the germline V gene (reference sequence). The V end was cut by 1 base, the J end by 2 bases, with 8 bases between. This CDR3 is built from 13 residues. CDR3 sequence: CAWSESFQETQYF. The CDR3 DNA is TGTGCCTGGAGTGAGAGCTTTCAAGAGACCCAGTACTTC.

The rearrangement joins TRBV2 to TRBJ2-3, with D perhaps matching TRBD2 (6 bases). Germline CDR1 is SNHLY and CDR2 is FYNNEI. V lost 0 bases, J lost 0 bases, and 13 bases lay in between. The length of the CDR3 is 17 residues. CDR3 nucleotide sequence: TGTGCCAGCAGTGAAGCGCAGGGCGGGGCGAGCACAGATACGCAGTATTTT. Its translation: CASSEAQGGASTDTQYF.

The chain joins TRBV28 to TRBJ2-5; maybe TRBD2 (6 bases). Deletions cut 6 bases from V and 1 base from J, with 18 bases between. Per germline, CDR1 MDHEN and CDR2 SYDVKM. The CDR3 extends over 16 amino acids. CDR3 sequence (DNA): TGTGCCAGCAGCAAAACTGGATGGGGACTCCAAGAGACCCAGTACTTC. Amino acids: CASSKTGWGLQETQYF.

The CDR3 bases are TGTGCCAGCTCACGACCCGGGGGCAATCAGCCCCAGCATTTT. Translation: CASSRPGGNQPQHF. This sequence joins TRBV18 and TRBJ1-5; D not resolved. The length of the CDR3 is 14 residues. V lost 4 bases and J 2 bases, leaving 9 bases between the germline ends. Germline values: CDR1 KGHSH, CDR2 LQKENI.

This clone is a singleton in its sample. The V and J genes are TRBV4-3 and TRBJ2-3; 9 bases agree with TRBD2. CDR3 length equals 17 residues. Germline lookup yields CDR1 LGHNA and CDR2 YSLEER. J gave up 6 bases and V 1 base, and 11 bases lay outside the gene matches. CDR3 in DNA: TGCGCCAGCAGCCAAGGAGGAGGGCTAGCGGGGAGGGATACGCAGTATTTT. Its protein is CASSQGGGLAGRDTQYF.

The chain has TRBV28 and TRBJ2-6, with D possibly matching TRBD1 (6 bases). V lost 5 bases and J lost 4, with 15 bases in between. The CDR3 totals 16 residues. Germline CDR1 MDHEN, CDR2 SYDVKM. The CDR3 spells CASSPTPGAGANVLTF. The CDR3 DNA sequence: TGTGCCAGCAGTCCCACCCCAGGGGCCGGGGCCAACGTCCTGACTTTC.

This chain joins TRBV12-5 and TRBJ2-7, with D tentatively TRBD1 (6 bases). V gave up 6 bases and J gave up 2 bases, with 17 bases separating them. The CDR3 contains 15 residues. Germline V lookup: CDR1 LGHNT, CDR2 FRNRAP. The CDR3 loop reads CASGKHIQGPYEQYF. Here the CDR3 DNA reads TGTGCTAGTGGCAAACACATACAGGGACCCTACGAGCAGTACTTC.

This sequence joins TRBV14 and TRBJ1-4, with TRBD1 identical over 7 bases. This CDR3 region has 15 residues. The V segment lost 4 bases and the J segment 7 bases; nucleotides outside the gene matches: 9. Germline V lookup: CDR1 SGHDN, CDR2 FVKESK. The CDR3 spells CASSRLGTVSEKLFF. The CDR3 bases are TGTGCCAGCAGCCGTTTGGGGACAGTGAGTGAAAAACTGTTTTTT.

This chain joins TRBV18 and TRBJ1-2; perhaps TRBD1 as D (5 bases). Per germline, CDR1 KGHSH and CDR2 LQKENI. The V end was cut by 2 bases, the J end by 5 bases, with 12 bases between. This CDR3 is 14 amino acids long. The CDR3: CASSPMTAKYGYTF. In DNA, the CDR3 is TGTGCCAGCTCACCAATGACAGCGAAGTATGGCTACACCTTC. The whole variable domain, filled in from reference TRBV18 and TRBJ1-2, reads NAGVMQNPRHLVRRRGQEARLRCSPMKGHSHVYWYRQLPEEGLKFMVYLQKENIIDESGMPKERFSAEFPKEGPSILRIQQVVRGDSAAYFCASSPMTAKYGYTFGSGTRLTVV.

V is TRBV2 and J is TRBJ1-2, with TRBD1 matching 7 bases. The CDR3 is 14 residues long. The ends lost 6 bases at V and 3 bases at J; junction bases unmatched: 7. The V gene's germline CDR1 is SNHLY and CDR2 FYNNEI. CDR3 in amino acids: CASRDDRVDYGYTF. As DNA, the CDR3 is TGTGCCAGCAGGGATGACAGGGTCGACTATGGCTACACCTTC.

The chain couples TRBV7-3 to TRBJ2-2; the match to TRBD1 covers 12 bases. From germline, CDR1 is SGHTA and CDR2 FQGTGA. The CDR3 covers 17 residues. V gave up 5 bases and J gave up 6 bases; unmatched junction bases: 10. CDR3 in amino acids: CASSASRGQGAPGELFF. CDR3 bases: TGTGCCAGCAGCGCGAGTCGGGGACAGGGGGCGCCCGGGGAGCTGTTTTTT.

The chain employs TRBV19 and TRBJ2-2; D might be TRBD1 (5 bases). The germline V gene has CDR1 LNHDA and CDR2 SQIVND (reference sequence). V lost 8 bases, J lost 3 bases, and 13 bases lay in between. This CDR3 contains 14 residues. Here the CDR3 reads CASLQGSHTGELFF. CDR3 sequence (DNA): TGTGCCAGTCTCCAGGGATCCCACACCGGGGAGCTGTTTTTT.

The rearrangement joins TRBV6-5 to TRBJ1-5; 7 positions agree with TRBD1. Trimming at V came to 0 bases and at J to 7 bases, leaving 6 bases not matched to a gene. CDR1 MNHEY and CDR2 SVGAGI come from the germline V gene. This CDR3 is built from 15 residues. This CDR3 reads CASSYSSTGVQPQHF. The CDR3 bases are TGTGCCAGCAGTTACTCGAGTACAGGGGTGCAGCCCCAGCATTTT.

CDR3 sequence reads: CASSAGWPDTQYF. For the CDR3, the DNA is TGTGCCAGCAGCGCGGGATGGCCAGATACGCAGTATTTT. The V and J genes are TRBV6-2 or TRBV6-3 and TRBJ2-3, with a possible D match to TRBD2 (6 bases). The length of the CDR3 is 13 residues. CDR1 MNHEY and CDR2 SVGEGT come from the germline V gene. The ends were cut back, 6 bases at V and 4 bases at J, with 11 bases in the middle.

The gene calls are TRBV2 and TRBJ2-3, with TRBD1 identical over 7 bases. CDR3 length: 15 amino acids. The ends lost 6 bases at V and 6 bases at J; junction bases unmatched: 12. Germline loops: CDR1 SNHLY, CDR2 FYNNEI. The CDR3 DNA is TGTGCCAGCAGGCGACAGGGTACACCCACGGATACGCAGTATTTT. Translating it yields CASRRQGTPTDTQYF.

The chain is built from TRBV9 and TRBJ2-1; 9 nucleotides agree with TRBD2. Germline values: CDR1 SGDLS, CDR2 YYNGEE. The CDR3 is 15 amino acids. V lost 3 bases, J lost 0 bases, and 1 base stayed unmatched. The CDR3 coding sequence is TGTGCCAGCAGCGGTAGCGGGAGCTCCTACAATGAGCAGTTCTTC. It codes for CASSGSGSSYNEQFF. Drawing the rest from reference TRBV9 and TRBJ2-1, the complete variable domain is DSGVTQTPKHLITATGQRVTLRCSPRSGDLSVYWYQQSLDQGLQFLIQYYNGEERAKGNILERFSAQQFPDLHSELNLSSLELGDSALYFCASSGSGSSYNEQFFGPGTRLTVL.

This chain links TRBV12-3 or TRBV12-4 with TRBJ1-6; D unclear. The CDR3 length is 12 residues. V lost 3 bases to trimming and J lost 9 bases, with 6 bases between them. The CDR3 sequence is CASSLRISPLHF. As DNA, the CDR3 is TGTGCCAGCAGTTTGAGGATTTCACCCCTCCACTTT.

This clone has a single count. In nucleotides, the CDR3 is TGCGCCAGCAGCTCGCCGCCTTACAGGGTGTTCGGCACAGATACGCAGTATTTT. Its protein product is CASSSPPYRVFGTDTQYF. The rearrangement joins TRBV5-1 to TRBJ2-3, with D maybe TRBD1 (6 bases). The V gene's germline CDR1 is SGHRS and CDR2 YFSETQ. Trimming pared 3 bases from V and 1 base from J, leaving 21 bases between. The CDR3 runs 18 residues. Based on the CDR3 plus reference TRBV5-1 and TRBJ2-3, the full variable domain is KAGVTQTPRYLIKTRGQQVTLSCSPISGHRSVSWYQQTPGQGLQFLFEYFSETQRNKGNFPGRFSGRQFSNSRSEMNVSTLELGDSALYLCASSSPPYRVFGTDTQYFGPGTRLTVL.

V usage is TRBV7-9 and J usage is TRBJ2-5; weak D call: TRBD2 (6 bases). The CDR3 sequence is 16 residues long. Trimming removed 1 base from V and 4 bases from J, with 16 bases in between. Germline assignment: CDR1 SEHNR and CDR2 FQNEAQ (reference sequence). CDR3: CASSLDAAGRIETQYF. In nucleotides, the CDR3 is TGTGCCAGCAGCTTAGATGCGGCAGGGAGGATAGAGACCCAGTACTTC. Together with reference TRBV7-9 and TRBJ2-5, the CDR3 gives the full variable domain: DTGVSQNPRHKITKRGQNVTFRCDPISEHNRLYWYRQTLGQGPEFLTYFQNEAQLEKSRLLSDRFSAERPKGSFSTLEIQRTEQGDSAMYLCASSLDAAGRIETQYFGPGTRLLVL.

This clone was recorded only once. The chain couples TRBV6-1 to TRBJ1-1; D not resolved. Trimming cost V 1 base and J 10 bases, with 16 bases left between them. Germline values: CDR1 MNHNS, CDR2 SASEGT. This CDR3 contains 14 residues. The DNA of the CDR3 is TGTGCCAGCAGTGAAGATCGGGTTCGAGAAACAGCTTTCTTT. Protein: CASSEDRVRETAFF.

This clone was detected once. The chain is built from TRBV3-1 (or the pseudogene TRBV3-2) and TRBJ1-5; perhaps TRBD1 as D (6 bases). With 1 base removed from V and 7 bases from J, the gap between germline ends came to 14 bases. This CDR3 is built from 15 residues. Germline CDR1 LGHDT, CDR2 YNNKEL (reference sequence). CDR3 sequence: CASSQGGIRGQPQHF. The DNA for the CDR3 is TGTGCCAGCAGCCAAGGAGGAATTAGGGGGCAGCCCCAGCATTTT.

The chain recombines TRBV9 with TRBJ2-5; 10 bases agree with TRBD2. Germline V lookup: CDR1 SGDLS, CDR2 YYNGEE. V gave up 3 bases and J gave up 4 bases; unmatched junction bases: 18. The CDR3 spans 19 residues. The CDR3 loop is CASSAYPTGVAGGGETQYF. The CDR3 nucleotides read TGTGCCAGCAGCGCCTATCCCACGGGGGTAGCGGGAGGTGGAGAGACCCAGTACTTC.

Here the CDR3 DNA reads TGTGCCAGCAGCTTAGACGAGGCGAGCTCCTACGAGCAGTACTTC. This sequence encodes CASSLDEASSYEQYF. The V and J genes are TRBV7-2 and TRBJ2-7; unclear D gene. Trimming took off 1 base at V and 0 bases at J, with 10 bases between the two ends. The germline V gene has CDR1 SGHTA and CDR2 FQGNSA. CDR3 length: 15 amino acids.

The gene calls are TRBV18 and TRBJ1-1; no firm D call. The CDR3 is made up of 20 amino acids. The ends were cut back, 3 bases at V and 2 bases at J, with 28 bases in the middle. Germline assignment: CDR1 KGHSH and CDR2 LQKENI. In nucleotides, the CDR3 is TGTGCCAGCTCACCTTTAAGACTTTCGGAGTTGTCGAGAGGAAACACTGAAGCTTTCTTT. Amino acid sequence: CASSPLRLSELSRGNTEAFF.

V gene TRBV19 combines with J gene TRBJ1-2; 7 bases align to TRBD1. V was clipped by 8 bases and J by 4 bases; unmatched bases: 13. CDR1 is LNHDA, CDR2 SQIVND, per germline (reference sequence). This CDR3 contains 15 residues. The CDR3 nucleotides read TGTGCCAGTCAGGTCGACCACGGGACAGTCTATGGCTACACCTTC. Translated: CASQVDHGTVYGYTF. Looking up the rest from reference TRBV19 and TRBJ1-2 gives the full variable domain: DGGITQSPKYLFRKEGQNVTLSCEQNLNHDAMYWYRQDPGQGLRLIYYSQIVNDFQKGDIAEGYSVSREKKESFPLTVTSAQKNPTAFYLCASQVDHGTVYGYTFGSGTRLTVV.

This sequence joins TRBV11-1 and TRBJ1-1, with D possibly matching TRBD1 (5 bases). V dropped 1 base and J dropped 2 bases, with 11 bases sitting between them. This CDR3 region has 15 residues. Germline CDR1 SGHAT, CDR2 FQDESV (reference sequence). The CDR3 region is CASSLDNRINTEAFF. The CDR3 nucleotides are TGTGCCAGCAGCTTAGATAACAGGATAAACACTGAAGCTTTCTTT.

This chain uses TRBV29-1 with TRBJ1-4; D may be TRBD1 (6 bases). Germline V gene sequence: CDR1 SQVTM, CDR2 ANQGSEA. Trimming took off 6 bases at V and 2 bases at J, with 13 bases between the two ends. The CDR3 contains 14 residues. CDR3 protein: CSVAETGTNEKLFF. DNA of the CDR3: TGCAGCGTGGCCGAGACAGGTACTAATGAAAAACTGTTTTTT.